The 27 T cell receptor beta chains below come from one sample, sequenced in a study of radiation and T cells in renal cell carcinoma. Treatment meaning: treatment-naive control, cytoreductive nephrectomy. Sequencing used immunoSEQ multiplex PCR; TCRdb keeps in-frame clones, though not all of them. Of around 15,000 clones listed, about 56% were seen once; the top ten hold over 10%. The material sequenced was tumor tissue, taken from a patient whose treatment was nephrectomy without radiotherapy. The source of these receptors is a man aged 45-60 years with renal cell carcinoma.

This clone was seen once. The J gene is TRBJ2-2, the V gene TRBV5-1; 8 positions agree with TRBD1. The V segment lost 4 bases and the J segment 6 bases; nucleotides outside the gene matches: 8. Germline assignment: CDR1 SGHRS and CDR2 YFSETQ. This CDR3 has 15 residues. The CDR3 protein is CASSIQGVASGELFF. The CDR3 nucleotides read TGCGCCAGCAGCATACAGGGGGTCGCATCCGGGGAGCTGTTTTTT.

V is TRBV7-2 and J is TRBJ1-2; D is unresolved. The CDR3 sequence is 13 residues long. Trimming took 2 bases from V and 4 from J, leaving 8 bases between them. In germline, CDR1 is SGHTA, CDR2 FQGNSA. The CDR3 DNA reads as TGTGCCAGCAGCTTAAGTCAATTCTATGGCTACACCTTC. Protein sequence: CASSLSQFYGYTF.

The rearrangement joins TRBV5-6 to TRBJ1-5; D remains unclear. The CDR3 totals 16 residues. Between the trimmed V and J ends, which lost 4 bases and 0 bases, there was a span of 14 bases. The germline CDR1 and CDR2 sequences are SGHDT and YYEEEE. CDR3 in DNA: TGTGCCAGCAGCCTGTTTAGAACGGCTAGCAATCAGCCCCAGCATTTT. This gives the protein CASSLFRTASNQPQHF.

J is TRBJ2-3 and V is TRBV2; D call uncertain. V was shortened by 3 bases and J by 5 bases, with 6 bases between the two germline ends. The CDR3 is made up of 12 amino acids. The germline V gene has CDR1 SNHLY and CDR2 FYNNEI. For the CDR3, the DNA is TGTGCCAGCAGTGATGAGATAGATACGCAGTATTTT. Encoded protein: CASSDEIDTQYF.

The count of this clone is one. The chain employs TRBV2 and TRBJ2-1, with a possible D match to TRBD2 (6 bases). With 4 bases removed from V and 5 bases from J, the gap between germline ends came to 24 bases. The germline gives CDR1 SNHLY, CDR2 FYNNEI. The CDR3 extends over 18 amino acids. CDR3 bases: TGTGCCAGCAGTGGGGTGGGTTTATCTCGACTAGGAGACAATGAGCAGTTCTTC. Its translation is CASSGVGLSRLGDNEQFF.

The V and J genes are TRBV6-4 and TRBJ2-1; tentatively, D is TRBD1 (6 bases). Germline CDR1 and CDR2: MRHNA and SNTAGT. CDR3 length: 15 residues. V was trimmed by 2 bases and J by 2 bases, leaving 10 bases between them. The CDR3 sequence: CASSDGQSTYNEQFF. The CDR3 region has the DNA TGTGCCAGCAGTGACGGACAGTCTACCTACAATGAGCAGTTCTTC.

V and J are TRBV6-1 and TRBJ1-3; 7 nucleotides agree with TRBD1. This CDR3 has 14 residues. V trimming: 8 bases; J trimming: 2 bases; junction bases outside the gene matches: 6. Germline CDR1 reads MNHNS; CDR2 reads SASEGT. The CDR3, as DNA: TGTGCCAGCGCCGGACAGGTCGCTGGAAACACCATATATTTT. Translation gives CASAGQVAGNTIYF.

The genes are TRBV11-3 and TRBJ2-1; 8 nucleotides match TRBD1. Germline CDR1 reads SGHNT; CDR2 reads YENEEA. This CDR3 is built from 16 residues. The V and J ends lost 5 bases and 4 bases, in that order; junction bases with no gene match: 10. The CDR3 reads CASSDLSGQGYNEQFF. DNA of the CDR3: TGTGCCAGCAGCGACCTAAGCGGACAGGGATACAATGAGCAGTTCTTC.

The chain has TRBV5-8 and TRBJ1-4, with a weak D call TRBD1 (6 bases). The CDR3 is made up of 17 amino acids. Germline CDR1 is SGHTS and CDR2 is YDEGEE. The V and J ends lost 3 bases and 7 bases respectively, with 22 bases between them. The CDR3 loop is CASSSGFVGAGGEKLFF. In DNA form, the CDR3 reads TGTGCCAGCAGCTCCGGGTTTGTGGGGGCCGGCGGTGAAAAACTGTTTTTT. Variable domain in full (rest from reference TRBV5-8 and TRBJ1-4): EAGVTQSPTHLIKTRGQQATLRCSPISGHTSVYWYQQALGLGLQFLLWYDEGEERNRGNFPPRFSGRQFPNYSSELNVNALELEDSALYLCASSSGFVGAGGEKLFFGSGTQLSVL.

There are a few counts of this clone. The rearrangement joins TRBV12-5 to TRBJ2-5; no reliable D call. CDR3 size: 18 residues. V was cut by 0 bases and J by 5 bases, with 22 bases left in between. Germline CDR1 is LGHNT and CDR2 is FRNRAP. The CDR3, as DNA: TGTGCTAGTGGTTTGGTACCGGACGGTAGGTCAAGAGAGGAGACCCAGTACTTC. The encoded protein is CASGLVPDGRSREETQYF. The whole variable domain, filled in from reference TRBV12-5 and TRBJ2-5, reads DARVTQTPRHKVTEMGQEVTMRCQPILGHNTVFWYRQTMMQGLELLAYFRNRAPLDDSGMPKDRFSAEMPDATLATLKIQPSEPRDSAVYFCASGLVPDGRSREETQYFGPGTRLLVL.

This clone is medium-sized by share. CDR3 nucleotides: TGTGCCAGCAGCGCAGGTACTGAAGCTTTCTTT. Translated: CASSAGTEAFF. The chain carries TRBV9 and TRBJ1-1; D is uncertain. The V gene lost 3 bases and the J gene lost 5 bases, with 5 bases spanning the gap. The CDR3 contains 11 residues. CDR1 is SGDLS and CDR2 is YYNGEE in the germline V gene.

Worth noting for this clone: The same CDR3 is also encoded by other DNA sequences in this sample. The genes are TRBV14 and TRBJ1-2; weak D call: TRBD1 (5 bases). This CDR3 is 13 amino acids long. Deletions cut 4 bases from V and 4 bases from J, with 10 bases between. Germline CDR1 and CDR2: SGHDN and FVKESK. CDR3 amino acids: CASSPGYRYGYTF. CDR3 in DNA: TGTGCCAGCAGCCCAGGGTACCGCTATGGCTACACCTTC.

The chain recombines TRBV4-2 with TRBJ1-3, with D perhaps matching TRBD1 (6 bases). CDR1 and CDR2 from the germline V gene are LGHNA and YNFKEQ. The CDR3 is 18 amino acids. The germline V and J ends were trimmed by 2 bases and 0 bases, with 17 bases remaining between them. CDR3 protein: CASSQLGQGKGSGNTIYF. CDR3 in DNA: TGTGCCAGCAGCCAATTAGGGCAGGGGAAGGGCTCTGGAAACACCATATATTTT.

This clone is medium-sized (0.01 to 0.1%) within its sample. CDR3 residues: CASLLEGLDSPLHF. In DNA form, the CDR3 reads TGTGCCAGCCTACTAGAGGGGCTGGATTCACCCCTCCACTTT. The rearrangement links TRBV2 to TRBJ1-6; possibly TRBD1 for D (5 bases). This CDR3 is 14 amino acids long. V was trimmed by 8 bases and J by 8 bases, leaving 16 bases between them. From germline, CDR1 is SNHLY and CDR2 FYNNEI.

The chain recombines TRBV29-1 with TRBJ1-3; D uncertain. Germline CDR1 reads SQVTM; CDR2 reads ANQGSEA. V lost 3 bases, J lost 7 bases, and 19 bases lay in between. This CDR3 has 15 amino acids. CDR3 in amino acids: CSVENVGRYGNTIYF. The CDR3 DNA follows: TGCAGCGTTGAGAACGTAGGGAGATACGGGAACACCATATATTTT.

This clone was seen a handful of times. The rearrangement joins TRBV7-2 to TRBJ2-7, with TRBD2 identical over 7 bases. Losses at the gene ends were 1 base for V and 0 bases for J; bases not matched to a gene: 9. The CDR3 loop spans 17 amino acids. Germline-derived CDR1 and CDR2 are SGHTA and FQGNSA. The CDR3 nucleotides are TGTGCCAGCAGCTTAGTTGCTAGCGGAAGCTTCTCCTACGAGCAGTACTTC. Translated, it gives CASSLVASGSFSYEQYF.

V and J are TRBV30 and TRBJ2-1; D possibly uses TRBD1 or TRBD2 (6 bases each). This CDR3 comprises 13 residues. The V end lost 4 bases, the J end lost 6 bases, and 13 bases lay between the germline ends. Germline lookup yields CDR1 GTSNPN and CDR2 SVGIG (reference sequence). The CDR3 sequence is CAWMEQGLNEQFF. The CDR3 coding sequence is TGTGCCTGGATGGAACAGGGACTCAATGAGCAGTTCTTC.

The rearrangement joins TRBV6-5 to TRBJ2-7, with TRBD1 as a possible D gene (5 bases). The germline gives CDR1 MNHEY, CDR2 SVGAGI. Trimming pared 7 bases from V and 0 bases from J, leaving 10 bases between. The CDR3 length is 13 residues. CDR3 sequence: CASTRASSYEQYF. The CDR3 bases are TGTGCCAGCACCAGGGCCAGCTCCTACGAGCAGTACTTC.

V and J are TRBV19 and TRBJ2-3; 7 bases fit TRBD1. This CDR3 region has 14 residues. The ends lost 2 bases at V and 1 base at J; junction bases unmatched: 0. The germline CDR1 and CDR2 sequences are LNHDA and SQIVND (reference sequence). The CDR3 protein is CASSITGGTDTQYF. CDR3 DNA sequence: TGTGCCAGTAGTATAACAGGGGGCACAGATACGCAGTATTTT.

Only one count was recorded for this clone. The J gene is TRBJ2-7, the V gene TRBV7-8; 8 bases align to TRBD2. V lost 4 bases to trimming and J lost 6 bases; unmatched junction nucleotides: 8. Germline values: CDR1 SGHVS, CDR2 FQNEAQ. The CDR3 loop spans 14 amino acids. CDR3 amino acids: CASSSPGLVREQYF. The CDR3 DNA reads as TGTGCCAGCAGCTCCCCGGGACTAGTGCGCGAGCAGTACTTC.

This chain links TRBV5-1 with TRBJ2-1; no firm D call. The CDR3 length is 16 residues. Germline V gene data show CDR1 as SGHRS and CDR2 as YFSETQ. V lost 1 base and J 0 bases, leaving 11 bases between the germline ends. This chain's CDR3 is CASSLSQASSYNEQFF. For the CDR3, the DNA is TGCGCCAGCAGCTTGAGCCAGGCGAGCTCCTACAATGAGCAGTTCTTC.

In DNA, the CDR3 is TGTGCCAGTAGTATGGAAGACAGTTTAACTAATGAAAAACTGTTTTTT. It translates to CASSMEDSLTNEKLFF. The rearrangement uses TRBV19 and TRBJ1-4, with D possibly TRBD1 on 5 matching bases. Between the trimmed V and J ends, which lost 3 bases and 1 base, there was a span of 12 bases. Looked up from germline, CDR1 is LNHDA and CDR2 is SQIVND (reference sequence). The CDR3 spans 16 residues.

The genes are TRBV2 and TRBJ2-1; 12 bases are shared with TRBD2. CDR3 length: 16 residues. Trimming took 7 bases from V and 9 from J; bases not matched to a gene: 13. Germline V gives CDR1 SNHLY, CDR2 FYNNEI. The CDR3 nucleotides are TGTGCCAGCAAAACCCCTCCTAGCGGGGGGGCGTCTGAGCAGTTCTTC. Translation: CASKTPPSGGASEQFF. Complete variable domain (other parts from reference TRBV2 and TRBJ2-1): EPEVTQTPSHQVTQMGQEVILRCVPISNHLYFYWYRQILGQKVEFLVSFYNNEISEKSEIFDDQFSVERPDGSNFTLKIRSTKLEDSAMYFCASKTPPSGGASEQFFGPGTRLTVL.

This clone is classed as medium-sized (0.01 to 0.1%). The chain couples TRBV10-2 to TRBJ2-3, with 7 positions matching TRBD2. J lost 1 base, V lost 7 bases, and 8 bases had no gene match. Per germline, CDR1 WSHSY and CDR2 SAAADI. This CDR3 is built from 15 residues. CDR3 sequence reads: CASNLRAGGTDTQYF. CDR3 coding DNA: TGCGCCAGCAACCTACGGGCGGGGGGCACAGATACGCAGTATTTT.

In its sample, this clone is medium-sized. CDR3 coding DNA: TGTGCCAGCAGCCCCGGACTAGCGGGAATCTACGAGCAGTACTTC. Its protein is CASSPGLAGIYEQYF. V gene TRBV7-8 combines with J gene TRBJ2-7; 12 nucleotides line up with TRBD2. The J segment lost 3 bases and the V segment lost 5 bases, leaving 5 bases of the junction unmatched. Germline values: CDR1 SGHVS, CDR2 FQNEAQ. The CDR3 consists of 15 residues.

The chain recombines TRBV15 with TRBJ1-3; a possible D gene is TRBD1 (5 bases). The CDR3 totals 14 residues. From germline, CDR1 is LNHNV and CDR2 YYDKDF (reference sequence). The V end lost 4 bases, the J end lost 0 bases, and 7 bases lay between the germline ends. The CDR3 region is CATSKTVSGNTIYF. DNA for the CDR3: TGTGCCACCAGCAAGACAGTCTCTGGAAACACCATATATTTT.

CDR3 residues: CASSVDGQTTYEQYF. The CDR3 bases are TGTGCCAGCAGCGTAGACGGGCAGACGACCTACGAGCAGTACTTC. The V gene is TRBV9, the J gene TRBJ2-7; no definite D call. There are 15 residues in the CDR3. In germline, CDR1 is SGDLS, CDR2 YYNGEE. V lost 0 bases, J lost 2 bases, and 12 bases lay in between.